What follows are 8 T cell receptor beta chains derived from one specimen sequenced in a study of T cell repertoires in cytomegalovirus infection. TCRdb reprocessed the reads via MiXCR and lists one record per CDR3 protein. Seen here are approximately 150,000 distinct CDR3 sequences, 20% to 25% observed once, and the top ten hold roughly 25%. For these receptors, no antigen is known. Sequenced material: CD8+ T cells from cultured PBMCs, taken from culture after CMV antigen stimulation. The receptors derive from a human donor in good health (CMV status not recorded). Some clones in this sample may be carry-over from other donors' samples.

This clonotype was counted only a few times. CDR3 nucleotide sequence: TGTGCCAGCTGGACCGACAGCGACTCCTACAATGAGCAGTTCTTC. Translating it yields CASWTDSDSYNEQFF. This chain connects TRBV6-6 to TRBJ2-1; tentatively, D is TRBD1 (5 bases). The CDR3 contains 15 residues. The V and J ends lost 8 bases and 0 bases respectively, with 14 bases between them. Germline V CDR1 and CDR2: MNHNY, SVGAGI (reference sequence).

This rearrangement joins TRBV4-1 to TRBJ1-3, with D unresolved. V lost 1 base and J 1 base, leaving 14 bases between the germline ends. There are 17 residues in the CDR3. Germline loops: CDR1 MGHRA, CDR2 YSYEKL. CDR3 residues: CASSQVYARTSGNTIYF. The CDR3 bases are TGCGCCAGCAGCCAAGTTTACGCCAGGACGTCTGGAAACACCATATATTTT.

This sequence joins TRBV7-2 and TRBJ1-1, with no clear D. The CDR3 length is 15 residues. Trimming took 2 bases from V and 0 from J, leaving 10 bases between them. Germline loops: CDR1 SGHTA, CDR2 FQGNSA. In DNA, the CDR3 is TGTGCCAGCAGCTTATTGCGGCATCTGAACACTGAAGCTTTCTTT. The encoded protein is CASSLLRHLNTEAFF.

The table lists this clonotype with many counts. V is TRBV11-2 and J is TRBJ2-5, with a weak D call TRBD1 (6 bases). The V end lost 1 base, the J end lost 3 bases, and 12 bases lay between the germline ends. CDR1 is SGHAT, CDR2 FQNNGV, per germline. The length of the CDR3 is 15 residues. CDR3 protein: CASSLGTAGEETQYF. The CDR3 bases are TGTGCCAGCAGCTTAGGCACGGCAGGGGAAGAGACCCAGTACTTC.

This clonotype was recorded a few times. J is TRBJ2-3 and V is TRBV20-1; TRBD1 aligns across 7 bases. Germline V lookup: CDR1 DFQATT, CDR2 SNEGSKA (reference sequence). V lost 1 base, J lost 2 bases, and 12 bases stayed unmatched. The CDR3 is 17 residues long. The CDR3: CSARADPGQTPTDTQYF. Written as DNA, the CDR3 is TGCAGTGCTAGAGCTGATCCGGGACAGACTCCCACAGATACGCAGTATTTT.

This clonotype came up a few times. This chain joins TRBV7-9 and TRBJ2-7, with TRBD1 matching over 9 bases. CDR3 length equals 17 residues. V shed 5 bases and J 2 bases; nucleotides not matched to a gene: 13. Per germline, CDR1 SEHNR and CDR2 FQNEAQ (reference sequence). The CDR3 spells CASSTNTGTGKTYEQYF. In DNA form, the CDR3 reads TGTGCCAGCAGCACAAACACCGGGACAGGGAAAACCTACGAGCAGTACTTC.

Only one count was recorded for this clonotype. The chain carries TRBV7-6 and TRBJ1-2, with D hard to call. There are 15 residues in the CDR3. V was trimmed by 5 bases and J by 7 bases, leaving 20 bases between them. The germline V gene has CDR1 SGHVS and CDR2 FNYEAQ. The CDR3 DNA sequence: TGTGCCAGCAGCCCCCCTCCCCAGGTAGTAGGTGGCTACACCTTC. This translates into CASSPPPQVVGGYTF.

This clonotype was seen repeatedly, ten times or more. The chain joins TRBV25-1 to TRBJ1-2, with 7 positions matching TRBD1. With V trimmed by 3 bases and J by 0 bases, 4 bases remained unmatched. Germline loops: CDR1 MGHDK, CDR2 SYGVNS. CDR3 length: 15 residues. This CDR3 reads CASSDGQGANYGYTF. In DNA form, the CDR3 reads TGTGCCAGCAGTGACGGGCAGGGGGCTAACTATGGCTACACCTTC.